What follows are 2 T cell receptor beta chains derived from one specimen sequenced in a study of lymphopenia after photon versus proton radiotherapy. Clones were sequenced by immunoSEQ multiplex PCR, and TCRdb holds only the in-frame ones, with some missing. This sample has 17,000 or so clones, with approximately 82% found just once. The sequences come from peripheral blood, collected from a patient treated with proton-based radiotherapy. The receptors here all came from a man aged 70-80 years with pancreatic cancer.

The genes are TRBV7-2 and TRBJ1-2; D is unclear. Trimming shortened V by 1 base and J by 5 bases, and 8 bases separated the two germline ends. The CDR3 totals 13 residues. From germline, CDR1 is SGHTA and CDR2 FQGNSA. The DNA for the CDR3 is TGTGCCAGCAGCTTAGTAGAAGGATATGGCTACACCTTC. It encodes CASSLVEGYGYTF. Full variable domain (remainder filled in from reference TRBV7-2 and TRBJ1-2): GAGVSQSPSNKVTEKGKDVELRCDPISGHTALYWYRQSLGQGLEFLIYFQGNSAPDKSGLPSDRFSAERTGGSVSTLTIQRTQQEDSAVYLCASSLVEGYGYTFGSGTRLTVV.

As concerns this clone: Other DNA variants within this sample encode the same CDR3. This chain connects TRBV21-1 to TRBJ1-5. TRBV21-1 is tagged as a pseudogene. CDR3 length: 14 amino acids. CDR3 in amino acids: CASSKVKSGQPQHF. The CDR3 nucleotides are TGTGCCAGCAGCAAAGTCAAGAGTGGTCAGCCCCAGCATTTT.